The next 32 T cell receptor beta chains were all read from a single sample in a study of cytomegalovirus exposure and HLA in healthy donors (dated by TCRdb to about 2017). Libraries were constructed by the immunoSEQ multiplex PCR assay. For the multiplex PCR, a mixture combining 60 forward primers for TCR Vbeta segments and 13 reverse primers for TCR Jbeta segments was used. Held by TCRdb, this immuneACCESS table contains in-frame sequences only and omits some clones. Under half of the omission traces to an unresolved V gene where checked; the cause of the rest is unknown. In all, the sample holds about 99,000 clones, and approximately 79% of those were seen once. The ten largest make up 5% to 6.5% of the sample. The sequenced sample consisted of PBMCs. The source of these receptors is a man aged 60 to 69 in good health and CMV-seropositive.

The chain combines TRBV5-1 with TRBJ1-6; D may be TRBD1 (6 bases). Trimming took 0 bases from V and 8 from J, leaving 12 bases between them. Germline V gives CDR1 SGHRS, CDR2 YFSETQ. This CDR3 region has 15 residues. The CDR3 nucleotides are TGCGCCAGCAGCTTGGTGACAGGTCAGGATTCACCCCTCCACTTT. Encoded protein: CASSLVTGQDSPLHF.

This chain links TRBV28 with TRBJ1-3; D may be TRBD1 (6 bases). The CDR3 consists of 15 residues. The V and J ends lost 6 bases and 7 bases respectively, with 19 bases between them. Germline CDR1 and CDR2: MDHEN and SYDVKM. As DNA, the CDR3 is TGTGCCAGCAGCACCCGGACAGCCCCAGGGAACACCATATATTTT. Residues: CASSTRTAPGNTIYF.

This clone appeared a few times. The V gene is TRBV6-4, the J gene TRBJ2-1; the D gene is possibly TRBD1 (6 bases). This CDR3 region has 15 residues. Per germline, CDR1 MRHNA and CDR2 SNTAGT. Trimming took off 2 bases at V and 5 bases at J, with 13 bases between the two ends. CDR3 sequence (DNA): TGTGCCAGCAGTGACCTTTCGGACAGTGACAATGAGCAGTTCTTC. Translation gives CASSDLSDSDNEQFF.

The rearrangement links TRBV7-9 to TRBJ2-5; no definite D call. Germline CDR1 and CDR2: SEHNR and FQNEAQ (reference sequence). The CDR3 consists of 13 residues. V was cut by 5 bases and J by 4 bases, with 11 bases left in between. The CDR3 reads CASSQFRSETQYF. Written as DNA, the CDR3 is TGTGCCAGCAGCCAGTTCAGGTCAGAGACCCAGTACTTC.

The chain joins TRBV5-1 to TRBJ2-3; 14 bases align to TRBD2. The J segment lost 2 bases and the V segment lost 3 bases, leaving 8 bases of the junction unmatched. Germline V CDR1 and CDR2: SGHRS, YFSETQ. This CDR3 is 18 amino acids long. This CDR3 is CASSSRTSGGRNTDTQYF. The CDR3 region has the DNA TGCGCCAGCAGCTCCCGGACTAGCGGGGGGAGGAACACAGATACGCAGTATTTT.

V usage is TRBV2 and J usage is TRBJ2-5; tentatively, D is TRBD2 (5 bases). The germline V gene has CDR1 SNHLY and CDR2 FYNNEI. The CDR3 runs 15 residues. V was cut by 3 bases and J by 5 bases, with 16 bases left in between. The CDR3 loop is CASSEPGNHQETQYF. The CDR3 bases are TGTGCCAGCAGTGAGCCGGGGAATCATCAGGAGACCCAGTACTTC.

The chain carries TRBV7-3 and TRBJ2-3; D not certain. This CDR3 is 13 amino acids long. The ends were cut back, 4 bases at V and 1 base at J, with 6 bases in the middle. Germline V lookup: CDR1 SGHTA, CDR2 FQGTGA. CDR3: CASSSRGTDTQYF. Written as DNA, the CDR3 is TGTGCCAGCAGCTCAAGAGGCACAGATACGCAGTATTTT.

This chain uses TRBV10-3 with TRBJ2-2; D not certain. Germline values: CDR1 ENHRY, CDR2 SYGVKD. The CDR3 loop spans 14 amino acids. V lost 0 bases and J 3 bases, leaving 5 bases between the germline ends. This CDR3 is CAISESADTGELFF. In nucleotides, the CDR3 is TGTGCCATCAGTGAGTCGGCAGACACCGGGGAGCTGTTTTTT.

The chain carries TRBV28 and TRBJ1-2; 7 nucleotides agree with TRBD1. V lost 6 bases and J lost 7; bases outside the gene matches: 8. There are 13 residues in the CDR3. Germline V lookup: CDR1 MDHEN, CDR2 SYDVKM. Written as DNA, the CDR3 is TGTGCCAGCAGCCGCAGGGGGGCGAGTGGCTACACCTTC. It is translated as CASSRRGASGYTF.

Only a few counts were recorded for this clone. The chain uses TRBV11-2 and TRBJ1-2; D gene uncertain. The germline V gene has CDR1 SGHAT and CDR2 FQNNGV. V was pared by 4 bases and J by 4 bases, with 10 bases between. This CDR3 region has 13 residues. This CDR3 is CASSSSGGYGYTF. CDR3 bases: TGTGCCAGCAGCTCCTCGGGAGGCTATGGCTACACCTTC.

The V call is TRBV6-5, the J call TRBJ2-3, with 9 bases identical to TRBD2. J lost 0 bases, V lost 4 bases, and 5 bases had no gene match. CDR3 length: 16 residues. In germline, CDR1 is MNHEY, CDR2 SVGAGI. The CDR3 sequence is CASSSLSGGSTDTQYF. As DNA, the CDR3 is TGTGCCAGCAGTTCCCTTAGCGGGGGAAGCACAGATACGCAGTATTTT.

For the CDR3, the DNA is TGTGCCAGCAGTTACTCGAGGGTGGATACGCAGTATTTT. It encodes CASSYSRVDTQYF. V usage is TRBV6-5 and J usage is TRBJ2-3, with a tentative D call TRBD2 (5 bases). The CDR3 covers 13 residues. Germline V lookup: CDR1 MNHEY, CDR2 SVGAGI. Trimming stripped 0 bases from V and 6 bases from J, with 7 bases between.

The CDR3 protein is CAVGAPYWRVNNEQFF. The DNA of the CDR3 is TGTGCCGTGGGCGCCCCCTATTGGCGGGTGAACAATGAGCAGTTCTTC. This chain uses TRBV7-9 with TRBJ2-1; a possible D gene is TRBD2 (5 bases). Trimming left V 11 bases short and J 5 bases short, with 25 bases between. This CDR3 is built from 16 residues. Germline V gene data show CDR1 as SEHNR and CDR2 as FQNEAQ (reference sequence).

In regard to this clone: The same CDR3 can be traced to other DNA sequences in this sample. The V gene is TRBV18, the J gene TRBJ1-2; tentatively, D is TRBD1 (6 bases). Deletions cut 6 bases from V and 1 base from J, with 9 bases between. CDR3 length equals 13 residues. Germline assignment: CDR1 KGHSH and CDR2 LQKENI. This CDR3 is CASSVDSNYGYTF. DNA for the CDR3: TGTGCCAGCTCGGTGGACAGTAACTATGGCTACACCTTC.

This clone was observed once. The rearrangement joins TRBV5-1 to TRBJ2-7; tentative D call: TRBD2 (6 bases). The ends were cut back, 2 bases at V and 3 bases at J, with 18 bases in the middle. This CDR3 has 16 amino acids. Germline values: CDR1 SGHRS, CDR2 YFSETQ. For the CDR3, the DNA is TGCGCCAGCAGCTTCGCAGACATAACCGGGGGCTACGAGCAGTACTTC. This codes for CASSFADITGGYEQYF.

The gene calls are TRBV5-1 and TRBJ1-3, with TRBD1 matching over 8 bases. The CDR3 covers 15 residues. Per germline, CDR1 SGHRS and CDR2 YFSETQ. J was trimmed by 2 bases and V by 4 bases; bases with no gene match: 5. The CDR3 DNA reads TGCGCCAGCAGCACTCAGGGGGCAGCTGGAAACACCATATATTTT. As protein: CASSTQGAAGNTIYF.

The CDR3 here is CASSLPKRGGPTDTQYF. CDR3 DNA: TGTGCCAGCAGCTTGCCCAAGCGGGGGGGCCCCACAGATACGCAGTATTTT. The chain couples TRBV5-6 to TRBJ2-3; 10 nucleotides match TRBD2. The ends lost 1 base at V and 2 bases at J; junction bases unmatched: 7. The V gene's germline CDR1 is SGHDT and CDR2 YYEEEE. The CDR3 loop spans 17 amino acids. The complete variable domain, with remaining parts taken from reference TRBV5-6 and TRBJ2-3, reads DAGVTQSPTHLIKTRGQQVTLRCSPKSGHDTVSWYQQALGQGPQFIFQYYEEEERQRGNFPDRFSGHQFPNYSSELNVNALLLGDSALYLCASSLPKRGGPTDTQYFGPGTRLTVL.

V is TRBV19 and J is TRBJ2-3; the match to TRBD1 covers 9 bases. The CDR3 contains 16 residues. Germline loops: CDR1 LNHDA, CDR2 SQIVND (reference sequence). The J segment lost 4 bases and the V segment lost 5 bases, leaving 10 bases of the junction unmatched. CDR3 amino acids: CASSAPGQGRSDTQYF. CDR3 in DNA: TGTGCCAGTAGTGCCCCGGGACAGGGTAGATCAGATACGCAGTATTTT.

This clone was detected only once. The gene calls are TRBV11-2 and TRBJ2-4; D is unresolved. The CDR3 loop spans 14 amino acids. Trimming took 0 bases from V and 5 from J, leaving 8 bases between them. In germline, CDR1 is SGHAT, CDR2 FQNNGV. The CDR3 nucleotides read TGTGCCAGCAGCTTAGAGCTACTTCAAAACATTCAGTACTTC. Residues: CASSLELLQNIQYF. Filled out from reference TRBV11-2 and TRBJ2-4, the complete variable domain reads EAGVAQSPRYKIIEKRQSVAFWCNPISGHATLYWYQQILGQGPKLLIQFQNNGVVDDSQLPKDRFSAERLKGVDSTLKIQPAKLEDSAVYLCASSLELLQNIQYFGAGTRLSVL.

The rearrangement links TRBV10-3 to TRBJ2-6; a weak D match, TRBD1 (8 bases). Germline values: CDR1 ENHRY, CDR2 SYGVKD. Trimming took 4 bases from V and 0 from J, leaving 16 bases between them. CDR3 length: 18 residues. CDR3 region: CAISGGEGQVSGANVLTF. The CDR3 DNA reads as TGTGCCATCAGTGGGGGGGAGGGACAGGTCTCTGGGGCCAACGTCCTGACTTTC.

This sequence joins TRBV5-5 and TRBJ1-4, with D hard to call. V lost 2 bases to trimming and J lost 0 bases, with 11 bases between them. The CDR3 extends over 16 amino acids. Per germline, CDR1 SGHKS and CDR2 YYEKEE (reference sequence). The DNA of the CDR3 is TGTGCCAGCAGCTTAACGACACTTACAACTAATGAAAAACTGTTTTTT. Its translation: CASSLTTLTTNEKLFF. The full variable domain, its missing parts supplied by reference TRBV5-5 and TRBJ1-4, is DAGVTQSPTHLIKTRGQQVTLRCSPISGHKSVSWYQQVLGQGPQFIFQYYEKEERGRGNFPDRFSARQFPNYSSELNVNALLLGDSALYLCASSLTTLTTNEKLFFGSGTQLSVL.

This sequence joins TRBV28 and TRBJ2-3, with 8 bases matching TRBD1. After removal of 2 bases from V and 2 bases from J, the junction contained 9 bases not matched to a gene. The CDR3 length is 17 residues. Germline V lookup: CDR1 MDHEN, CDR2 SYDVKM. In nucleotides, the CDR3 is TGTGCCAGCAGTTTACCGAGGACAGGGAGATACACAGATACGCAGTATTTT. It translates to CASSLPRTGRYTDTQYF.

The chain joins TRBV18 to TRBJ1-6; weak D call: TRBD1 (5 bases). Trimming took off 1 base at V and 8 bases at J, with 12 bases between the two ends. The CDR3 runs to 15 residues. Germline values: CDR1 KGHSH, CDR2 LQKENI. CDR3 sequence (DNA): TGTGCCAGCTCACCACGGCCGGGGGTGGATTCACCCCTCCACTTT. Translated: CASSPRPGVDSPLHF.

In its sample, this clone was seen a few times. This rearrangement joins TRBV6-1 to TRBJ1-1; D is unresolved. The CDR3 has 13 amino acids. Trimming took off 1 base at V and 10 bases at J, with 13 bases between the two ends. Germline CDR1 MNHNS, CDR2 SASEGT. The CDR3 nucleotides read TGTGCCAGCAGTGAAGGTGGCCAGGTACGAGCTTTCTTT. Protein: CASSEGGQVRAFF.

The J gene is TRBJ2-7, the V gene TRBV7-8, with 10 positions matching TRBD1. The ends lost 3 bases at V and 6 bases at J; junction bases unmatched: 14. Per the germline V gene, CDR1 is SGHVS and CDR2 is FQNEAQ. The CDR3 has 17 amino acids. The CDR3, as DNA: TGTGCCAGCAGCTTTAGAAGGCAGGGGACAGGGGTTGGCGAGCAGTACTTC. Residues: CASSFRRQGTGVGEQYF.

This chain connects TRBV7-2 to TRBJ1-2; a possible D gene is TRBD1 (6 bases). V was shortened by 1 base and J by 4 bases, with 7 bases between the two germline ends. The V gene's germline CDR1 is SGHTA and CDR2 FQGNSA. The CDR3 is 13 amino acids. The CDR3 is CASSLGTAYGYTF. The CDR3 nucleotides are TGTGCCAGCAGCTTAGGGACAGCCTATGGCTACACCTTC.

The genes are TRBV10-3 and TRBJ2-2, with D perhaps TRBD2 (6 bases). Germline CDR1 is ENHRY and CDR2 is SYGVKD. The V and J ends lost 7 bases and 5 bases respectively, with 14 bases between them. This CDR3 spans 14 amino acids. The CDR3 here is CAITRLEGTGELFF. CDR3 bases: TGTGCCATCACCAGACTAGAGGGGACCGGGGAGCTGTTTTTT.

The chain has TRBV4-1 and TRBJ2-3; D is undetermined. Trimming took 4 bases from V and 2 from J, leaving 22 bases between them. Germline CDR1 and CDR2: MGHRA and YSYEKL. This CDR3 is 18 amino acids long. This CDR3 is CASSRNPGERGPTDTQYF. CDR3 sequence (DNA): TGCGCCAGCAGCCGGAACCCGGGTGAGAGAGGTCCCACAGATACGCAGTATTTT.

The CDR3 DNA follows: TGTGCCTGGGATACAGGGGGTTCCACCGGGGAGCTGTTTTTT. Its protein product is CAWDTGGSTGELFF. The J gene is TRBJ2-2, the V gene TRBV30, with 8 bases identical to TRBD1. The CDR3 extends over 14 amino acids. V was pared by 5 bases and J by 4 bases, with 6 bases of the junction left unmatched. From germline, CDR1 is GTSNPN and CDR2 SVGIG (reference sequence).

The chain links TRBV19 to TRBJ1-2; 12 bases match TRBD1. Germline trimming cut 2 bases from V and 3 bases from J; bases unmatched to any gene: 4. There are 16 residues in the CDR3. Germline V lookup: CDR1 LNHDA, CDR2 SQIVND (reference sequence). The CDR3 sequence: CASSIRDRGRDYGYTF. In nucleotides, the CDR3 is TGTGCCAGTAGTATAAGGGACAGGGGGCGCGACTATGGCTACACCTTC.

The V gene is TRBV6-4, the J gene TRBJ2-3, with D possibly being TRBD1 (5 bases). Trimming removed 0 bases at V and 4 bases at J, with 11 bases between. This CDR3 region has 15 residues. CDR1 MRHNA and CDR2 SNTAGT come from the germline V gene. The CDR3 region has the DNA TGTGCCAGCAGTGACTCGACTTCAGGGCCAGATACGCAGTATTTT. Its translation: CASSDSTSGPDTQYF.

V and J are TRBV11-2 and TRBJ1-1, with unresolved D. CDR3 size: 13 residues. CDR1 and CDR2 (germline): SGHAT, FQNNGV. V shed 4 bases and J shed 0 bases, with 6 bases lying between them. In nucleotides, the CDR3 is TGTGCCAGCAGCTCTGGCCTGAACACTGAAGCTTTCTTT. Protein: CASSSGLNTEAFF.